Following are 22 T cell receptor beta chains from one sample sequenced in a study of shared clonotypes between healthy human individuals. The assay was immunoSEQ multiplex PCR, and TCRdb's table has in-frame clones only and misses some. The repertoire holds some 1.4 million clones, with roughly 96% as singletons. Specimen: naive CD4+ T cells sorted from blood. As for subset: CD45RA+ positively selected. The receptors derive from a man aged 25-45 years in good health.

This clone was recorded only once. The V gene is TRBV14, the J gene TRBJ2-5, with D unclear. The CDR3 consists of 13 residues. V was trimmed by 0 bases and J by 5 bases, leaving 7 bases between them. Looked up from germline, CDR1 is SGHDN and CDR2 is FVKESK. CDR3 in DNA: TGTGCCAGCAGCCAAGAGGCCCGGGAGACCCAGTACTTC. Protein sequence: CASSQEARETQYF.

The chain joins TRBV5-1 to TRBJ1-3; 7 bases agree with TRBD1. J was trimmed by 1 base and V by 0 bases; bases with no gene match: 4. Germline values: CDR1 SGHRS, CDR2 YFSETQ. The CDR3 runs to 16 residues. CDR3 residues: CASSLVATGSGNTIYF. DNA of the CDR3: TGCGCCAGCAGCTTGGTCGCGACAGGGTCTGGAAACACCATATATTTT.

CDR3: CASSLRRTEINEQFF. The DNA for the CDR3 is TGTGCCAGCAGCTTACGTCGGACAGAGATCAATGAGCAGTTCTTC. V is TRBV7-9 and J is TRBJ2-1; maybe TRBD1 (6 bases). This CDR3 spans 15 amino acids. The germline V gene has CDR1 SEHNR and CDR2 FQNEAQ (reference sequence). V lost 2 bases and J lost 6, with 14 bases in between.

This clone was picked up one time. The rearrangement links TRBV9 to TRBJ1-2, with 8 bases lining up with TRBD1. Trimming at V came to 2 bases and at J to 8 bases, leaving 8 bases not matched to a gene. The CDR3 is 14 amino acids. The V gene's germline CDR1 is SGDLS and CDR2 YYNGEE. The DNA of the CDR3 is TGTGCCAGCAGCGTCCGGACAGGGTTGGGCGGCTACACCTTC. It encodes CASSVRTGLGGYTF.

This chain uses TRBV15 with TRBJ2-2; 9 bases align to TRBD1. The trim removed 2 bases at V and 5 bases at J, leaving 3 bases unmatched. This CDR3 region has 15 residues. CDR1 is LNHNV, CDR2 YYDKDF, per germline (reference sequence). The CDR3 nucleotides are TGTGCCACCAGCAGACCCGGGACAGGGACCGGGGAGCTGTTTTTT. Translating gives CATSRPGTGTGELFF.

Turning to this clone: In the same sample, other DNA sequences code for this CDR3. J is TRBJ2-1 and V is TRBV7-3; 7 bases fit TRBD1. This CDR3 is built from 15 residues. With V trimmed by 5 bases and J by 0 bases, 4 bases remained unmatched. CDR1 and CDR2 (germline): SGHTA, FQGTGA. CDR3 amino acids: CASSLRDSSYNEQFF. CDR3 nucleotide sequence: TGTGCCAGCAGCCTCCGGGACAGCTCCTACAATGAGCAGTTCTTC.

A note on this clone: This CDR3 is also generated by other DNA sequences in the sample. The chain carries TRBV11-2 and TRBJ2-2; a possible D gene is TRBD1 (5 bases). The germline V gene encodes CDR1 SGHAT and CDR2 FQNNGV. The CDR3 length is 15 residues. V was cut by 5 bases and J by 1 base, with 11 bases left in between. CDR3 amino acids: CASSLGARNTGELFF. The CDR3 bases are TGTGCCAGCAGCCTTGGGGCTCGGAACACCGGGGAGCTGTTTTTT.

The CDR3, as DNA: TGTGCCAGCAGCCCCCACGGGTCTGGGGCCAACGTCCTGACTTTC. Amino acid sequence: CASSPHGSGANVLTF. The chain combines TRBV7-6 with TRBJ2-6; D not resolved. V dropped 5 bases and J dropped 1 base, with 9 bases sitting between them. The length of the CDR3 is 15 residues. In germline, CDR1 is SGHVS, CDR2 FNYEAQ.

A word on this clone: The sample carries other DNA sequences with the same CDR3. The chain recombines TRBV7-6 with TRBJ2-7, with D tentatively TRBD2 (5 bases). CDR3 length: 12 residues. Germline CDR1 is SGHVS and CDR2 is FNYEAQ. Trimming cost V 5 bases and J 7 bases, with 12 bases left between them. The CDR3 bases are TGTGCCAGCAGCCTGGACCGCGGGGAGCAGTACTTC. It yields the protein CASSLDRGEQYF.

The rearrangement links TRBV2 to TRBJ1-2; the match to TRBD1 covers 9 bases. This CDR3 comprises 14 residues. The J segment lost 5 bases and the V segment lost 8 bases, leaving 9 bases of the junction unmatched. Looked up from germline, CDR1 is SNHLY and CDR2 is FYNNEI. This CDR3 reads CASSADRGMYGYTF. DNA of the CDR3: TGTGCCAGCTCCGCGGACAGGGGAATGTATGGCTACACCTTC.

In this sample, this clone turned up once. The genes are TRBV19 and TRBJ1-4; the D is unclear. Germline CDR1 reads LNHDA; CDR2 reads SQIVND (reference sequence). The CDR3 length is 15 residues. V was cut by 4 bases and J by 0 bases, with 9 bases left in between. The CDR3 DNA sequence: TGTGCCAGTAGTAGGTTCCCGGCAACTAATGAAAAACTGTTTTTT. Protein sequence: CASSRFPATNEKLFF.

The genes are TRBV2 and TRBJ2-1; D ambiguous. The CDR3 spans 15 residues. The ends were cut back, 5 bases at V and 1 base at J, with 12 bases in the middle. The germline V gene has CDR1 SNHLY and CDR2 FYNNEI. CDR3 nucleotides: TGTGCCAGCAGTCCAGGACGTACTTCCTACAATGAGCAGTTCTTC. This gives the protein CASSPGRTSYNEQFF.

The V and J genes are TRBV2 and TRBJ2-1, with 11 bases that match TRBD1. CDR1 and CDR2 from the germline V gene are SNHLY and FYNNEI. This CDR3 comprises 19 residues. V shed 7 bases, J shed 0 bases, and the junction held 14 bases outside the gene matches. In nucleotides, the CDR3 is TGTGCCAGCACGGGACAGGGGGGAGGGACTCATAGCTCCTACAATGAGCAGTTCTTC. Its translation is CASTGQGGGTHSSYNEQFF.

The CDR3 sequence is CASSFKVAGELFF. The DNA for the CDR3 is TGTGCCAGCAGCTTCAAGGTGGCCGGGGAGCTGTTTTTT. The chain uses TRBV11-2 and TRBJ2-2; D remains unclear. V lost 3 bases, J lost 6 bases, and 8 bases lay in between. The CDR3 is 13 amino acids. Per the germline V gene, CDR1 is SGHAT and CDR2 is FQNNGV.

DNA of the CDR3: TGTGCCAGCAGAAGGGGACTAGAGATCTACAATGAGCAGTTCTTC. This codes for CASRRGLEIYNEQFF. The chain employs TRBV7-2 and TRBJ2-1; TRBD2 agrees at 8 bases. Germline values: CDR1 SGHTA, CDR2 FQGNSA. CDR3 size: 15 residues. V trimming: 6 bases; J trimming: 3 bases; junction bases outside the gene matches: 7.

This chain links TRBV27 with TRBJ1-4, with 8 positions matching TRBD1. The CDR3 has 15 amino acids. CDR1 MNHEY and CDR2 SMNVEV come from the germline V gene (reference sequence). After removal of 4 bases from V and 3 bases from J, the junction contained 4 bases not matched to a gene. The CDR3 region has the DNA TGTGCCAGCAGTTACAGGGGGGTGGCTAATGAAAAACTGTTTTTT. Amino acid sequence: CASSYRGVANEKLFF.

The rearrangement uses TRBV7-6 and TRBJ2-7, with 12 nucleotides matching TRBD2. Germline V gives CDR1 SGHVS, CDR2 FNYEAQ. V was pared by 5 bases and J by 5 bases, with 10 bases of the junction left unmatched. CDR3 size: 16 residues. The CDR3 bases are TGTGCCAGCAGCCAGCGACTAGCGGGAGTAGGCAACGAGCAGTACTTC. Its translation: CASSQRLAGVGNEQYF.

The chain combines TRBV28 with TRBJ2-3, with 12 bases aligning to TRBD2. There are 16 residues in the CDR3. Germline V gene lookup returns CDR1 MDHEN and CDR2 SYDVKM. V gave up 5 bases and J gave up 4 bases; unmatched junction bases: 7. DNA of the CDR3: TGTGCCAGCAGTCTCAGGACTAGCGGGGTGGCAGATACGCAGTATTTT. Encoded protein: CASSLRTSGVADTQYF.

The chain has TRBV9 and TRBJ2-3, with D possibly being TRBD1 (6 bases). V gave up 4 bases and J gave up 4 bases, with 19 bases separating them. CDR1 and CDR2 from the germline V gene are SGDLS and YYNGEE. CDR3 length equals 16 residues. The CDR3 loop is CASSPDSLRLSDTQYF. CDR3 bases: TGTGCCAGCAGCCCGGACAGCCTGAGATTGTCAGATACGCAGTATTTT.

This clone was counted a single time. The CDR3 DNA follows: TGTGCCAGCAGCGTAAGAGGAGAACTAGTAGGTGTAGGCTACGAGCAGTACTTC. It is translated as CASSVRGELVGVGYEQYF. The chain employs TRBV7-2 and TRBJ2-7; possibly TRBD2 for D (5 bases). CDR3 length: 18 amino acids. Germline CDR1 and CDR2: SGHTA and FQGNSA. Trimming took off 5 bases at V and 3 bases at J, with 26 bases between the two ends.

The rearrangement joins TRBV28 to TRBJ1-5, with TRBD1 as a possible D gene (5 bases). Germline loops: CDR1 MDHEN, CDR2 SYDVKM. This CDR3 is built from 13 residues. V lost 6 bases, J lost 5 bases, and 11 bases lay in between. CDR3 in amino acids: CASRGGWHQPQHF. The CDR3, as DNA: TGTGCCAGCAGGGGGGGTTGGCATCAGCCCCAGCATTTT.

As regards this clone: The same CDR3 can be traced to other DNA sequences in this sample. J is TRBJ2-7 and V is TRBV5-1; the D is unclear. The V gene's germline CDR1 is SGHRS and CDR2 YFSETQ. The CDR3 is made up of 12 amino acids. V lost 2 bases to trimming and J lost 3 bases, with 6 bases between them. The CDR3 DNA sequence: TGCGCCAGCAGCTTAAAAGGCTACGAGCAGTACTTC. It translates to CASSLKGYEQYF.